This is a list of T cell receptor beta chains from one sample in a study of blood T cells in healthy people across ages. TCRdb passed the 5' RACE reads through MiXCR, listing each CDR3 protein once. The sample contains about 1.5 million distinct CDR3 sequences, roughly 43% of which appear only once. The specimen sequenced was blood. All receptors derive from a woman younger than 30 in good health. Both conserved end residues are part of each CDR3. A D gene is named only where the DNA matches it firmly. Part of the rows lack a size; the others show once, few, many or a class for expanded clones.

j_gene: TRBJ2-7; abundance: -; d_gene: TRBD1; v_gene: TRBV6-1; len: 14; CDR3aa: CASSGSTGVHEQYF; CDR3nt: TGTGCCAGCAGTGGATCGACAGGGGTTCACGAGCAGTACTTC
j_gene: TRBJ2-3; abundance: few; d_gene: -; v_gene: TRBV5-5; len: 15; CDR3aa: CASSLVPQSTDTQYF; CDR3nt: TGTGCCAGCAGCTTGGTTCCCCAAAGCACAGATACGCAGTATTTT
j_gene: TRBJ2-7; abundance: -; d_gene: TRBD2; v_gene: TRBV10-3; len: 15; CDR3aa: CAISPTSGTHYEQYF; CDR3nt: TGTGCCATCAGTCCGACTAGCGGGACTCACTACGAGCAGTACTTC
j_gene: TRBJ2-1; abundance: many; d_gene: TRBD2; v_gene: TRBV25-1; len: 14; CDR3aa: CASGLAASYNEQFF; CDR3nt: TGTGCCAGCGGGCTAGCGGCCTCCTACAATGAGCAGTTCTTC
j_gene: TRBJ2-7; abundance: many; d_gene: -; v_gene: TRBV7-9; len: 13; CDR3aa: CASSLVGAYEQYF; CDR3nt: TGTGCCAGCAGCTTAGTTGGCGCCTACGAGCAGTACTTC
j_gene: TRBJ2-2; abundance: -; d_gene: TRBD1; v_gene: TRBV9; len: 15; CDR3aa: CASSVRQGVAGELFF; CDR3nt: TGTGCCAGCAGCGTTCGACAGGGGGTCGCCGGGGAGCTGTTTTTT
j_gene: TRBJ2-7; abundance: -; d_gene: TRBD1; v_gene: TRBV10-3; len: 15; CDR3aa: CAISGTGTADNEQYF; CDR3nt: TGTGCCATCAGTGGAACCGGGACAGCCGACAATGAGCAGTACTTC
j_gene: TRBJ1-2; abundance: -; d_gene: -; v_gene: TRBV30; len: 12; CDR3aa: CAWNRGNYGYTF; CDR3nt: TGTGCCTGGAACCGAGGAAACTATGGCTACACCTTC
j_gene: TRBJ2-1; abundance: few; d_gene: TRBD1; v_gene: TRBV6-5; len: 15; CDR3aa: CASSEDRGGYNEQFF; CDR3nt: TGTGCCAGCAGTGAGGACAGGGGAGGATACAATGAGCAGTTCTTC
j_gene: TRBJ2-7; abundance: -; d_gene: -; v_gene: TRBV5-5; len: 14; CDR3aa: CASSWGPASYEQYF; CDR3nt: TGTGCCAGCAGCTGGGGACCGGCCTCCTACGAGCAGTACTTC
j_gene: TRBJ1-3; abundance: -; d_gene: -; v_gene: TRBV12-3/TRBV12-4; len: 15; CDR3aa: CASSPQGASGNTIYF; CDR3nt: TGTGCCAGCAGTCCGCAGGGTGCCTCTGGAAACACCATATATTTT
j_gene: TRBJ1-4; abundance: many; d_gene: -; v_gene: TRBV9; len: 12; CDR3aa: CASSEGNEKLFF; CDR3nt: TGTGCCAGCAGCGAAGGGAATGAAAAACTGTTTTTT
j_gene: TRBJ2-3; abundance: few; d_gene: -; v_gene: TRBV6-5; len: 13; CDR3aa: CASRLDGTDTQYF; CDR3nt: TGTGCCAGCAGATTAGACGGCACAGATACGCAGTATTTT
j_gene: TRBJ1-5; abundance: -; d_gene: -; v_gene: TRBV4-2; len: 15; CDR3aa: CASSQDPAGNQPQHF; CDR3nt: TGTGCCAGCAGCCAAGATCCGGCAGGGAATCAGCCCCAGCATTTT
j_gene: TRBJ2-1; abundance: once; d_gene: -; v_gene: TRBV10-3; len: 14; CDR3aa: CAISESEYYNEQFF; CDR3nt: TGTGCCATCAGTGAGTCCGAGTATTACAATGAGCAGTTCTTC
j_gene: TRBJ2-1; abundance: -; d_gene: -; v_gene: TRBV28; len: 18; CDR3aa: CASSPGPGRGAEYNEQFF; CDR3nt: TGTGCCAGCAGTCCTGGCCCGGGACGGGGGGCGGAGTACAATGAGCAGTTCTTC
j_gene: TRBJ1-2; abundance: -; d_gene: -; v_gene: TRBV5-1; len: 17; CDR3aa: CASSLVYMNDSNHGYTF; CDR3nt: TGCGCCAGCAGCTTGGTATATATGAACGACAGCAACCATGGCTACACCTTC
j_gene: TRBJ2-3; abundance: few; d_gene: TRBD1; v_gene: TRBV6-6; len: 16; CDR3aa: CASRDYGTGGSYTQYF; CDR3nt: TGTGCCAGCAGAGACTACGGGACAGGGGGCTCGTATACGCAGTATTTT
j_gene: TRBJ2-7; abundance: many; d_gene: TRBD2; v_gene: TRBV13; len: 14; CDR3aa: CASSRLAGNYEQYF; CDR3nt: TGTGCCAGCAGTCGGCTAGCGGGTAACTACGAGCAGTACTTC
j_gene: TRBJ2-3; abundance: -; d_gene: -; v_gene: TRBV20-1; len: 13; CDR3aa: CSASQGMEDTQYF; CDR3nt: TGCAGTGCTAGCCAGGGGATGGAGGATACGCAGTATTTT
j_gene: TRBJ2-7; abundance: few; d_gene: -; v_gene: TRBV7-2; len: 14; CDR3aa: CASSLELGTYEQYF; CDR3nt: TGTGCCAGCAGCTTAGAACTGGGCACCTACGAGCAGTACTTC
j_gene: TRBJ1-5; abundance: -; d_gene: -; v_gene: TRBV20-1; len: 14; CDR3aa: CSARPGKGNQPQHF; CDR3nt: TGCAGTGCTAGACCTGGGAAGGGCAATCAGCCCCAGCATTTT
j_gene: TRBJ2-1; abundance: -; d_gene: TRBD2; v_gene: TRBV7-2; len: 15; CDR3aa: CASTSGTSGTSEQFF; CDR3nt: TGTGCCAGCACGTCCGGGACTAGCGGAACCAGTGAGCAGTTCTTC
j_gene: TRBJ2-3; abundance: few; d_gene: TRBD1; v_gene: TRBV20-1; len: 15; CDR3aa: CSAPEGTGPTDTQYF; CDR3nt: TGCAGTGCCCCCGAGGGGACAGGGCCCACAGATACGCAGTATTTT
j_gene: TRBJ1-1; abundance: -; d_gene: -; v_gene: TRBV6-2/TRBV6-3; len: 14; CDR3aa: CASRRVGESTEAFF; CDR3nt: TGTGCCAGCAGGAGGGTCGGGGAGAGCACTGAAGCTTTCTTT
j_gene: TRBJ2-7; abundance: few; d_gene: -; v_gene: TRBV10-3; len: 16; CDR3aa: CAISVGGDGPFNEQYF; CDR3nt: TGTGCCATCAGTGTAGGGGGGGACGGACCTTTTAATGAGCAGTACTTC
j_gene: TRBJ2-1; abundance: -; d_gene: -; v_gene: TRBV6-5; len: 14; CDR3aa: CASSFGLEGYEQFF; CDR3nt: TGTGCCAGCAGCTTTGGACTGGAGGGTTATGAGCAGTTCTTC
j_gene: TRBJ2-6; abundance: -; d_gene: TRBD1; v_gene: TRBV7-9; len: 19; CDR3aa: CASSNSWDRALSGANVPTF; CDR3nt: TGTGCCAGCAGCAACTCCTGGGACAGGGCCCTCTCTGGGGCCAACGTCCCGACTTTC
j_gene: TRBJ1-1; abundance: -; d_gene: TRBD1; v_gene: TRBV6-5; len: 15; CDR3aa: CASTRTGPPNTEAFF; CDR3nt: TGTGCCAGCACCCGGACAGGGCCGCCGAACACTGAAGCTTTCTTT
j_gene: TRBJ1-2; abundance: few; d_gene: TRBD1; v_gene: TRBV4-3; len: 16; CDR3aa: CASSQDRQGVAYGYTF; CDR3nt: TGCGCCAGCAGCCAAGATAGACAGGGGGTGGCCTATGGCTACACCTTC
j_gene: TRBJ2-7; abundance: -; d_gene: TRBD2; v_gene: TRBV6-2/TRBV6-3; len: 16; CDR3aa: CASSSLLADHYNEQYF; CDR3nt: TGTGCCAGCAGTTCCCTTCTAGCGGATCACTACAATGAGCAGTACTTC
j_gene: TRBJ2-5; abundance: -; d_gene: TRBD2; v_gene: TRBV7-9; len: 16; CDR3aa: CASSLDSAGVQETQYF; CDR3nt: TGTGCCAGCAGCTTAGATTCAGCGGGAGTCCAAGAGACCCAGTACTTC
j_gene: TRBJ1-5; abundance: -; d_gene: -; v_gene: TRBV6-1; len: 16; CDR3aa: CASSETGDYSNQPQHF; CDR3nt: TGTGCCAGCAGTGAGACCGGCGATTATAGCAATCAGCCCCAGCATTTT
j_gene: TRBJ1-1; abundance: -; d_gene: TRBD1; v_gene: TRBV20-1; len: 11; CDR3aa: CSASRDRSAFF; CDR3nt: TGCAGTGCTAGCCGGGACAGGAGCGCTTTCTTT
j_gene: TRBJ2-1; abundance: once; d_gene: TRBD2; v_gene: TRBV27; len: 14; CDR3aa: CASKREGSCNEQFF; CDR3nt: TGTGCCAGCAAGCGGGAGGGCTCCTGCAATGAGCAGTTCTTC
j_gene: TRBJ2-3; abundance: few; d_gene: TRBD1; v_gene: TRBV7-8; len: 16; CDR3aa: CASSLGPRGLGGTQYF; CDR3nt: TGTGCCAGCAGCTTAGGTCCCAGGGGGCTTGGGGGTACGCAGTATTTT
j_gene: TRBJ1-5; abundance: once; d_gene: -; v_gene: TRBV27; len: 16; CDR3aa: CASSFRQDASNQPQHF; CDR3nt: TGTGCCAGCAGTTTCCGACAGGACGCCAGCAATCAGCCCCAGCATTTT
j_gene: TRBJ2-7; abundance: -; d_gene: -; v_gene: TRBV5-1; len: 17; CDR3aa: CASSLSGGTRSLSEQYF; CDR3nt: TGCGCCAGCAGCTTGTCCGGGGGCACCCGTTCCCTCTCCGAGCAGTACTTC
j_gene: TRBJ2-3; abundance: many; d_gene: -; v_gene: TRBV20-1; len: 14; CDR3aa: CSARDREAVDTQYF; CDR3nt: TGCAGTGCTAGAGATCGTGAGGCGGTAGATACGCAGTATTTT
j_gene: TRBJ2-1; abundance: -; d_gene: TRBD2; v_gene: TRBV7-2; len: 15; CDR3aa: CASSLYGPSGGEQFF; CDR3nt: TGTGCCAGCAGCTTATACGGGCCTAGCGGGGGTGAGCAGTTCTTC
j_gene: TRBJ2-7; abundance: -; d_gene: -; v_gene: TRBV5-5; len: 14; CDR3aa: CASSGMTANYEQYF; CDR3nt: TGTGCCAGCAGCGGGATGACAGCCAACTACGAGCAGTACTTC
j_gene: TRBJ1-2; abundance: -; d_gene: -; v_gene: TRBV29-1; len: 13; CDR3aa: CSVEGRVGYGYTF; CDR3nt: TGCAGCGTTGAAGGCCGGGTCGGCTATGGCTACACCTTC